The sequence of this TCR beta chain was determined in a study of blood T cell repertoires in COVID-19. The repertoire was sequenced with immunoSEQ multiplex PCR; TCRdb's copy has only in-frame clones and lacks some. The sample lists about 150,000 clones; about 86% were seen once. Per germline, CDR1 SGDLS and CDR2 YYNGEE. The V end lost 4 bases, the J end lost 4 bases, and 12 bases lay between the germline ends. The CDR3 is 14 residues long. The chain is built from TRBV9 and TRBJ1-5; TRBD1 is a possible D gene (5 bases). Sequencing was done on a sample of PBMCs or T cells enriched from blood (not recorded which). The clonotype was recovered from a man aged 50-60 years who had recovered from COVID-19. The CDR3 reads CASSQGAANQPQHF. In DNA, the CDR3 is TGTGCCAGCAGCCAAGGGGCGGCGAATCAGCCCCAGCATTTT.